What follows are 28 T cell receptor beta chains derived from one specimen sequenced in a study of PD-1 blockade in mismatch repair-deficient tumors. This table comes from immunoSEQ multiplex PCR, and its TCRdb copy is limited to in-frame clones, with some not included. The data hold 100,000 or so clones, with 82% observed a single time. Sequences were derived from peripheral blood, sampled 35 to 37 weeks after starting pembrolizumab. These receptors came from an adult with mismatch repair-deficient cancer.

Here the CDR3 DNA reads TGTGCCAGCAGCTTGGGGGGGGCGAATGAGCAGTTCTTC. Amino acids: CASSLGGANEQFF. This chain joins TRBV7-2 and TRBJ2-1; D may be TRBD2 (7 bases). Per the germline V gene, CDR1 is SGHTA and CDR2 is FQGNSA. Trimming pared 3 bases from V and 7 bases from J, leaving 10 bases between. The CDR3 loop spans 13 amino acids.

CDR3 sequence: CASSFSETQYF. The CDR3 region has the DNA TGTGCCAGCAGTTTTAGCGAGACCCAGTACTTC. V gene TRBV28 combines with J gene TRBJ2-5; D gene ambiguous. The V gene lost 3 bases and the J gene lost 5 bases, with 4 bases spanning the gap. Germline CDR1 is MDHEN and CDR2 is SYDVKM. The CDR3 is 11 residues long.

The V call is TRBV6-1, the J call TRBJ2-3, with 7 bases aligning to TRBD2. The CDR3 length is 15 residues. Germline V gene data show CDR1 as MNHNS and CDR2 as SASEGT. Trimming removed 5 bases from V and 1 base from J; junction bases left unmatched: 6. This CDR3 is CASSRLAYGTDTQYF. The CDR3 DNA follows: TGTGCCAGCAGTCGACTAGCTTATGGCACAGATACGCAGTATTTT.

The chain joins TRBV7-9 to TRBJ2-4, with a possible D match to TRBD2 (6 bases). Trimming stripped 5 bases from V and 5 bases from J, with 16 bases between. CDR3 length equals 15 residues. The germline CDR1 and CDR2 sequences are SEHNR and FQNEAQ (reference sequence). CDR3 amino acids: CASSPSGFAQNIQYF. DNA for the CDR3: TGTGCCAGCAGCCCGAGCGGGTTCGCGCAAAACATTCAGTACTTC.

This chain joins TRBV29-1 and TRBJ1-5, with unresolved D. CDR1 is SQVTM, CDR2 ANQGSEA, per germline. CDR3 length: 13 amino acids. The germline V and J ends were trimmed by 1 base and 4 bases, with 8 bases remaining between them. The CDR3 nucleotides read TGCAGCGTTGAAGGGGCAGAGAATCAGCCCCAGCATTTT. Translated, it gives CSVEGAENQPQHF.

The chain carries TRBV7-2 and TRBJ1-4, with 10 bases matching TRBD1. CDR1 is SGHTA and CDR2 is FQGNSA in the germline V gene. The CDR3 sequence is 16 residues long. V trimming: 5 bases; J trimming: 8 bases; junction bases outside the gene matches: 11. In DNA, the CDR3 is TGTGCCAGCAGCCTCCGGGACAGGGGCGTCCGGGAAAAACTGTTTTTT. The encoded protein is CASSLRDRGVREKLFF.

This sequence joins TRBV5-1 and TRBJ1-3; the D is unclear. The CDR3 length is 17 residues. Germline lookup yields CDR1 SGHRS and CDR2 YFSETQ. V lost 0 bases and J 0 bases, leaving 13 bases between the germline ends. The CDR3 loop is CASSLAPKDYSGNTIYF. As DNA, the CDR3 is TGCGCCAGCAGCTTGGCCCCTAAGGATTACTCTGGAAACACCATATATTTT.

The rearrangement joins TRBV18 to TRBJ2-3; no clear D. There are 14 residues in the CDR3. Trimming removed 1 base at V and 0 bases at J, with 5 bases between. CDR1 KGHSH and CDR2 LQKENI come from the germline V gene. Here the CDR3 DNA reads TGTGCCAGCTCACCACGAGAAAGCACAGATACGCAGTATTTT. It yields the protein CASSPRESTDTQYF.

The chain links TRBV11-3 to TRBJ1-5; D remains unclear. Deletions cut 2 bases from V and 5 bases from J, with 7 bases between. CDR1 and CDR2 (germline): SGHNT, YENEEA. The CDR3 contains 13 residues. CDR3 region: CASSLQADQPQHF. In DNA, the CDR3 is TGTGCCAGCAGCTTACAAGCGGATCAGCCCCAGCATTTT.

The V gene is TRBV11-2, the J gene TRBJ1-2; D is unclear. Germline V CDR1 and CDR2: SGHAT, FQNNGV. The CDR3 extends over 15 amino acids. The V end was cut by 2 bases, the J end by 7 bases, with 17 bases between. CDR3 in DNA: TGTGCCAGCAGCTTAACCGGGATAGCCACTTCTGGCTACACCTTC. Translating it yields CASSLTGIATSGYTF. Combining the CDR3 with reference TRBV11-2 and TRBJ1-2 gives the whole variable domain EAGVAQSPRYKIIEKRQSVAFWCNPISGHATLYWYQQILGQGPKLLIQFQNNGVVDDSQLPKDRFSAERLKGVDSTLKIQPAKLEDSAVYLCASSLTGIATSGYTFGSGTRLTVV.

The V call is TRBV9, the J call TRBJ1-2; D is unclear. This CDR3 region has 16 residues. Germline V gene sequence: CDR1 SGDLS, CDR2 YYNGEE. V was clipped by 0 bases and J by 0 bases, with 12 bases between them. CDR3 protein: CASSVGVENPNYGYTF. The CDR3 DNA sequence: TGTGCCAGCAGCGTAGGAGTTGAGAATCCTAACTATGGCTACACCTTC.

The CDR3 is CASSEGALGGEKLFF. The CDR3 DNA sequence: TGTGCCAGCAGTGAAGGGGCCCTCGGCGGTGAAAAACTGTTTTTT. V and J are TRBV25-1 and TRBJ1-4; possible D gene TRBD1, 5 bases. Germline loops: CDR1 MGHDK, CDR2 SYGVNS. V lost 2 bases to trimming and J lost 7 bases, with 14 bases between them. This CDR3 spans 15 amino acids. The full variable domain, rest sourced from reference TRBV25-1 and TRBJ1-4, is EADIYQTPRYLVIGTGKKITLECSQTMGHDKMYWYQQDPGMELHLIHYSYGVNSTEKGDLSSESTVSRIRTEHFPLTLESARPSHTSQYLCASSEGALGGEKLFFGSGTQLSVL.

The chain joins TRBV27 to TRBJ2-3; 8 nucleotides align to TRBD1. V lost 5 bases, J lost 2 bases, and 9 bases stayed unmatched. The CDR3 loop spans 16 amino acids. From germline, CDR1 is MNHEY and CDR2 SMNVEV (reference sequence). The CDR3 loop reads CASSLYDRGNTDTQYF. The CDR3, as DNA: TGTGCCAGCAGTCTCTATGACAGGGGAAACACAGATACGCAGTATTTT.

This clone was observed a handful of times. The gene calls are TRBV4-2 and TRBJ2-2; unclear D gene. The CDR3 runs to 12 residues. V was shortened by 0 bases and J by 7 bases, with 3 bases between the two germline ends. Germline V gene lookup returns CDR1 LGHNA and CDR2 YNFKEQ. CDR3 residues: CASSQDVGELFF. The CDR3 DNA sequence: TGTGCCAGCAGCCAAGATGTCGGGGAGCTGTTTTTT.

The chain joins TRBV6-5 to TRBJ1-2; D is ambiguous. Per the germline V gene, CDR1 is MNHEY and CDR2 is SVGAGI. V shed 0 bases and J shed 0 bases, with 8 bases lying between them. The CDR3 runs 15 residues. CDR3 sequence reads: CASSYSKGPNYGYTF. CDR3 nucleotide sequence: TGTGCCAGCAGTTACTCGAAAGGGCCTAACTATGGCTACACCTTC.

This clone occurred many times. V is TRBV7-2 and J is TRBJ1-2; D gene unclear. CDR3 length: 15 amino acids. V was cut by 2 bases and J by 0 bases, with 10 bases left in between. Germline loops: CDR1 SGHTA, CDR2 FQGNSA. The CDR3 region is CASSLTGAANYGYTF. In nucleotides, the CDR3 is TGTGCCAGCAGCTTAACCGGAGCGGCTAACTATGGCTACACCTTC.

The V and J genes are TRBV7-3 and TRBJ1-3; D might be TRBD1 (5 bases). This CDR3 comprises 16 residues. Germline V gene sequence: CDR1 SGHTA, CDR2 FQGTGA. The V gene lost 3 bases and the J gene lost 0 bases, with 12 bases spanning the gap. The CDR3 region is CASSFNGGFSGNTIYF. CDR3 DNA sequence: TGTGCCAGCAGCTTTAACGGGGGTTTCTCTGGAAACACCATATATTTT. Filled out from reference TRBV7-3 and TRBJ1-3, the complete variable domain reads GAGVSQTPSNKVTEKGKYVELRCDPISGHTALYWYRQSLGQGPEFLIYFQGTGAADDSGLPNDRFFAVRPEGSVSTLKIQRTERGDSAVYLCASSFNGGFSGNTIYFGEGSWLTVV.

The chain recombines TRBV5-1 with TRBJ2-1; D might be TRBD2 (6 bases). With 4 bases removed from V and 5 bases from J, the gap between germline ends came to 13 bases. Looked up from germline, CDR1 is SGHRS and CDR2 is YFSETQ. This CDR3 comprises 14 residues. The CDR3, as DNA: TGCGCCAGCAGCCTGGGACTTACCAACAATGAGCAGTTCTTC. Its translation: CASSLGLTNNEQFF. The full variable domain, completed using reference TRBV5-1 and TRBJ2-1, is KAGVTQTPRYLIKTRGQQVTLSCSPISGHRSVSWYQQTPGQGLQFLFEYFSETQRNKGNFPGRFSGRQFSNSRSEMNVSTLELGDSALYLCASSLGLTNNEQFFGPGTRLTVL.

The rearrangement uses TRBV7-8 and TRBJ2-1, with D possibly matching TRBD2 (5 bases). Per the germline V gene, CDR1 is SGHVS and CDR2 is FQNEAQ. The CDR3 consists of 19 residues. Between the trimmed V and J ends, which lost 4 bases and 5 bases, there was a span of 27 bases. In DNA, the CDR3 is TGTGCCAGCAGCTCTACCCCCCCGGGGAAACAAGCAAAAGACAATGAGCAGTTCTTC. Translation: CASSSTPPGKQAKDNEQFF.

V gene TRBV15 combines with J gene TRBJ2-3, with 9 bases aligning to TRBD2. J lost 0 bases, V lost 2 bases, and 9 bases had no gene match. CDR1 LNHNV and CDR2 YYDKDF come from the germline V gene (reference sequence). The CDR3 consists of 18 residues. CDR3: CATSRTRLADISTDTQYF. For the CDR3, the DNA is TGTGCCACCAGCAGAACCAGACTAGCGGATATTAGCACAGATACGCAGTATTTT. The full variable domain, rest sourced from reference TRBV15 and TRBJ2-3, is DAMVIQNPRYQVTQFGKPVTLSCSQTLNHNVMYWYQQKSSQAPKLLFHYYDKDFNNEADTPDNFQSRRPNTSFCFLDIRSPGLGDTAMYLCATSRTRLADISTDTQYFGPGTRLTVL.

Concerning this clone: Just one base apart from a much larger clone, this may be a read error. V usage is TRBV7-9 and J usage is TRBJ2-1; a possible D gene is TRBD2 (5 bases). The CDR3 is 13 amino acids. CDR1 SEHNR and CDR2 FQNEAQ come from the germline V gene (reference sequence). V was trimmed by 0 bases and J by 6 bases, leaving 6 bases between them. As DNA, the CDR3 is TGTGCCAGCAGCTTAGCTAGCGTCAATGAGCAGTTCTTC. Its protein product is CASSLASVNEQFF.

About this clone: The germline gene is not matched at one end of the junction; a read error may be the cause. The chain has TRBV7-7 and TRBJ1-3, with TRBD1 as a possible D gene (5 bases). CDR3 size: 14 residues. The germline V gene has CDR1 SSHAT and CDR2 FNYEAQ (reference sequence). CDR3 protein: CASSPGTSGNTIYF. CDR3 coding DNA: TGTGCTAGCAGCCCAGGGACCTCTGGAAACACCATATATTTT. Full variable domain (remainder filled in from reference TRBV7-7 and TRBJ1-3): GAGVSQSPRYKVTKRGQDVTLRCDPISSHATLYWYQQALGQGPEFLTYFNYEAQPDKSGLPSDRFSAERPEGSISTLTIQRTEQRDSAMYRCASSPGTSGNTIYFGEGSWLTVV.

This chain joins TRBV7-2 and TRBJ1-4; unclear D gene. CDR3 length: 13 amino acids. With 0 bases removed from V and 5 bases from J, the gap between germline ends came to 4 bases. The germline V gene encodes CDR1 SGHTA and CDR2 FQGNSA. The CDR3 DNA reads TGTGCCAGCAGCTTAGCCAGAAATGAAAAACTGTTTTTT. Amino acid sequence: CASSLARNEKLFF.

The gene calls are TRBV10-3 and TRBJ2-5; TRBD1 aligns across 10 bases. With 9 bases clipped from V and 3 bases from J, the junction kept 10 bases outside the gene matches. Per germline, CDR1 ENHRY and CDR2 SYGVKD. CDR3 length equals 15 residues. The CDR3 loop is CAIRSGTGVEETQYF. The CDR3 DNA reads as TGTGCCATAAGGAGTGGGACAGGGGTGGAAGAGACCCAGTACTTC.

The rearrangement uses TRBV29-1 and TRBJ2-7, with D unclear. Germline assignment: CDR1 SQVTM and CDR2 ANQGSEA. Trimming stripped 6 bases from V and 4 bases from J, with 4 bases between. The CDR3 totals 9 residues. The CDR3, as DNA: TGCAGCGTGTGGTACGAGCAGTACTTC. The encoded protein is CSVWYEQYF.

The V and J genes are TRBV7-9 and TRBJ2-7; D is possibly TRBD1 (6 bases). Trimming removed 5 bases at V and 2 bases at J, with 10 bases between. Germline CDR1 is SEHNR and CDR2 is FQNEAQ (reference sequence). This CDR3 region has 13 residues. CDR3 region: CASSRPGAYEQYF. CDR3 nucleotides: TGTGCCAGCAGCCGTCCAGGGGCCTACGAGCAGTACTTC.

The genes are TRBV7-9 and TRBJ2-7; possibly TRBD2 for D (5 bases). The germline V gene has CDR1 SEHNR and CDR2 FQNEAQ (reference sequence). The CDR3 length is 14 residues. V was pared by 5 bases and J by 2 bases, with 13 bases between. CDR3 region: CASSLPTGTYEQYF. CDR3 DNA sequence: TGTGCCAGCAGCCTCCCGACCGGGACCTACGAGCAGTACTTC.

This chain links TRBV14 with TRBJ2-5, with 15 bases identical to TRBD2. Germline V lookup: CDR1 SGHDN, CDR2 FVKESK. The CDR3 consists of 15 residues. J lost 7 bases, V lost 5 bases, and 5 bases had no gene match. CDR3 nucleotides: TGTGCCAGCAGCAGGACTAGCGGGAGGGCAGCGACCCAGTACTTC. Its protein is CASSRTSGRAATQYF.